This entry concerns a single TCR beta chain. Unmatched junction bases numbered 5, after V lost 7 bases and J lost 1 base. This CDR3 has 15 residues. Germline CDR1 SNHLY, CDR2 FYNNEI. The data were obtained in a study of blood T cell repertoires in COVID-19. Across the whole study: From the United States, Italy and Spain came samples of acute and convalescent COVID-19. T cells, B-cell-depleted T cells, or PBMCs supplied cDNA or gDNA.

In the original workflow: Using reference gene primer amplification, nucleated cell counts were estimated. Produced via immunoSEQ multiplex PCR; TCRdb's table is partial and in-frame only. V and J calls and clone size follow that table, whereas D and trimming were derived from the DNA. The table lists some 70,000 clones, 80% to 90% of them singletons. This receptor was taken from a human donor in a cohort sampled during active COVID-19. This chain links TRBV2 with TRBJ1-5; 9 bases line up with TRBD1. What was sequenced was peripheral blood. The CDR3 protein is CASTGQGGSNQPQHF. CDR3 coding DNA: TGTGCCAGCACGGGACAGGGAGGGAGCAATCAGCCCCAGCATTTT.